The following is a T cell receptor beta chain sequence with its context. Its antigen is as yet unknown. Using quantitative 5'-RACE with molecular barcodes, the authors made TCR beta libraries. TCRdb fed the 5' RACE reads into MiXCR, producing one record per CDR3 protein. The table lists 150,000 to 200,000 distinct CDR3 sequences, about 13% of them singletons, with approximately 16% in the top ten. This CDR3 is 14 amino acids long. Germline CDR1 and CDR2: SEHNR and FQNEAQ (reference sequence). V lost 3 bases and J lost 2; bases outside the gene matches: 4. This sample is part of a study of CD8 T cells in ankylosing spondylitis. Whole-study findings and limits: According to the report, clones linked to the disease were significantly enriched in matched synovial fluid samples taken from ankylosing spondylitis patients. Made up of 7 to 9 highly homologous variants, a TCR beta motif appeared characteristic of ankylosing spondylitis blood. Reactive arthritis synovial fluid and blood were previously reported to contain some motif variants.

Source material: blood, either unsorted or a sorted T cell fraction (not recorded which). The TCR comes from a male donor with ankylosing spondylitis or in good health (not recorded which). The chain uses TRBV7-9 and TRBJ2-7, with TRBD2 matching 7 bases. CDR3 nucleotides: TGTGCCAGCAGCTTCGCCGGGACTACCTACGAGCAGTACTTC. This gives the protein CASSFAGTTYEQYF.